Many counts were recorded for the clone carrying this TCR beta chain. The antigen remains undetermined. From the 5' RACE reads, TCRdb called clonotypes with MiXCR, one entry per CDR3 protein. The data contain 1.5 million to 2 million distinct CDR3 sequences, less than 35% of them singletons. V was cut by 0 bases and J by 0 bases, with 12 bases left in between. The germline V gene has CDR1 SGHDN and CDR2 FVKESK. CDR3 length: 17 residues. This sample is drawn from a study of identical twins. Regarding the study as a whole: Rather than following the same donors, the conclusions depended on cross-sectional statistical analysis. Potential partial confounding of zero-insertion analyses by invariant MAIT and iNKT cells was noted.

The receptor comes from a newborn girl in good health. Sample: cord blood. The chain joins TRBV14 to TRBJ2-4; D is perhaps TRBD1 or TRBD2 (5 bases each). This chain's CDR3 is CASSQDVGTLAKNIQYF. In nucleotides, the CDR3 is TGTGCCAGCAGCCAAGACGTAGGGACCTTAGCCAAAAACATTCAGTACTTC.